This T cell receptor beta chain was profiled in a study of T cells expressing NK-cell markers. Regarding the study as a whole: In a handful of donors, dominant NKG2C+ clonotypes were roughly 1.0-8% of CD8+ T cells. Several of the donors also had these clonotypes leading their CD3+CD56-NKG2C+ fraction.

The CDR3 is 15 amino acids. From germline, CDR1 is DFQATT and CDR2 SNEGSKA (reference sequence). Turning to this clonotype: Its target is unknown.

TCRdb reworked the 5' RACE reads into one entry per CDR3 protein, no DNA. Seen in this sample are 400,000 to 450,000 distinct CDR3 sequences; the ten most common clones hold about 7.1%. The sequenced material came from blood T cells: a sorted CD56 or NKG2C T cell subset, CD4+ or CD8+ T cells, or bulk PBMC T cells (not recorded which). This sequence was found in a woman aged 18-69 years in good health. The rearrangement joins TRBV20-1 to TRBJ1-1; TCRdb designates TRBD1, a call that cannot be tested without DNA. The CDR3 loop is CSAIRTGRRNTEAFF.